The sequence of this T cell receptor beta chain was determined in a study of T-cell reconstitution after alpha-beta-depleted transplantation in children. Ten or more counts support this clonotype. There are 14 residues in the CDR3. Trimming left V 0 bases short and J 6 bases short, with 10 bases between. CDR1 and CDR2 (germline): MGHRA, YSYEKL. Preparing the TCRbeta library involved the use of unique molecular identifiers. MiXCR, run by TCRdb on the PCR reads, gives a single entry per CDR3 protein. The sample holds about 250,000 distinct CDR3 sequences, 20% to 30% seen once. The sequence was collected from a female patient aged 2-15 years who had a stem cell transplant for congenital amegakaryocytic thrombocytopenia, so the T cells may come from the graft donor. Source: PBMCs, mostly from graft donor cells, taken 360 days after TCRalphabeta/CD19-depleted stem cell transplant. V and J are TRBV4-1 and TRBJ2-3; D ambiguous. CDR3 in amino acids: CASSQDRLEDTQYF. DNA of the CDR3: TGCGCCAGCAGCCAAGATAGGCTAGAGGATACGCAGTATTTT.